The 3 T cell receptor beta chains in this list originate from one sample, sequenced in a study of siplizumab effects on memory and regulatory T cells. Sequencing used immunoSEQ multiplex PCR; TCRdb keeps in-frame clones, though not all of them. The sample holds 100,000 or so clones, around 90% seen once. Sequenced input: non-Treg CD4+ T cells sorted from blood. All receptors come from a human donor in good health.

The J gene is TRBJ2-7, the V gene TRBV5-1, with TRBD1 matching over 9 bases. The CDR3 runs 14 residues. Germline CDR1 and CDR2: SGHRS and YFSETQ. With V trimmed by 0 bases and J by 4 bases, 2 bases remained unmatched. The CDR3 loop reads CASSLEGQGYEQYF. The CDR3 nucleotides read TGCGCCAGCAGCTTGGAGGGACAGGGTTACGAGCAGTACTTC.

The V and J genes are TRBV30 and TRBJ1-1; TRBD1 is a possible D gene (5 bases). The V gene lost 5 bases and the J gene lost 1 base, with 14 bases spanning the gap. The CDR3 loop spans 14 amino acids. The germline CDR1 and CDR2 sequences are GTSNPN and SVGIG (reference sequence). The CDR3: CAWSRAGGNTEAFF. The CDR3, as DNA: TGTGCCTGGTCGCGTGCGGGGGGGAACACTGAAGCTTTCTTT.

The rearrangement links TRBV10-3 to TRBJ2-1, with TRBD2 as a possible D gene (7 bases). The germline V gene has CDR1 ENHRY and CDR2 SYGVKD. The ends were cut back, 4 bases at V and 3 bases at J, with 22 bases in the middle. CDR3 length: 18 amino acids. Written as DNA, the CDR3 is TGTGCCATCAGTGGATGGAGGGGGGGCCGGGGACTCTACAATGAGCAGTTCTTC. It translates to CAISGWRGGRGLYNEQFF.